Listed here is a single T cell receptor (beta chain). This entry comes from a study of T cell responses to AZD1222 COVID-19 vaccine. Deletions cut 1 base from V and 9 bases from J, with 12 bases between. Looked up from germline, CDR1 is SGHAT and CDR2 is FQNNGV. This CDR3 spans 13 amino acids. Produced via immunoSEQ multiplex PCR; TCRdb's table is partial and in-frame only. This table has 90,000 to 150,000 clones, approximately 91% appearing once. The V and J genes are TRBV11-2 and TRBJ1-1; maybe TRBD1 (5 bases). This receptor was taken from an adult in good health. This specimen consisted of peripheral blood, obtained on day 0 of AZD1222 vaccination. In DNA form, the CDR3 reads TGTGCCAGCAGCTTAGGCGGGGGGGATCAAGCTTTCTTT. It translates to CASSLGGGDQAFF.